Below are 6 T cell receptor beta chains sequenced from a single sample in a study of CD8+CD57+ T cells in acquired aplastic anemia. All sequencing subjects had displayed CD8+CD57+ cell expansion on flow cytometry. Genomic DNA acted as the template from which TCR beta VDJ combination and CDR3 sequence profiling were carried out. TCRdb independently ran MiXCR on the reads; one entry per CDR3 protein. This repertoire shows 130,000 or so distinct CDR3 sequences, approximately 50% found once; its top ten account for under 35%. The sequenced material came from sorted CD4+, CD8+, or CD8+CD57+ T cells (not recorded which) from PBMCs. Source of these receptors: a human donor with aplastic anemia.

The chain recombines TRBV20-1 with TRBJ2-1; no reliable D call. V was trimmed by 4 bases and J by 6 bases, leaving 16 bases between them. Germline V lookup: CDR1 DFQATT, CDR2 SNEGSKA (reference sequence). This CDR3 region has 14 residues. The CDR3 DNA follows: TGCAGTGCTACTTTAGGTGGGGAAGGCAATGAGCAGTTCTTC. Amino acids: CSATLGGEGNEQFF.

This clonotype was detected a few times. The rearrangement uses TRBV10-3 and TRBJ2-2, with 9 bases fitting TRBD1. V lost 4 bases to trimming and J lost 8 bases; unmatched junction nucleotides: 5. There are 14 residues in the CDR3. Looked up from germline, CDR1 is ENHRY and CDR2 is SYGVKD. CDR3 amino acids: CAISGTGAVGELFF. In nucleotides, the CDR3 is TGTGCCATCAGTGGGACAGGGGCAGTGGGGGAGCTGTTTTTT.

This clonotype was counted ten times or more. This chain uses TRBV6-5 with TRBJ2-7; D is unclear. This CDR3 is built from 14 residues. V lost 4 bases to trimming and J lost 0 bases, with 10 bases between them. CDR1 MNHEY and CDR2 SVGAGI come from the germline V gene. In DNA, the CDR3 is TGTGCCAGCAGTTTAACAGAAACCTCCTACGAGCAGTACTTC. It codes for CASSLTETSYEQYF.

V is TRBV5-1 and J is TRBJ1-2; no clear D gene. In germline, CDR1 is SGHRS, CDR2 YFSETQ. V shed 4 bases and J shed 4 bases, with 8 bases lying between them. This CDR3 comprises 12 residues. For the CDR3, the DNA is TGCGCCAGCAGCGAGGTCGGCTATGGCTACACCTTC. Its protein is CASSEVGYGYTF.

The rearrangement links TRBV24-1 to TRBJ1-4; 8 nucleotides agree with TRBD1. The CDR3 loop spans 18 amino acids. Unmatched junction bases numbered 20, after V lost 8 bases and J lost 7 bases. The germline CDR1 and CDR2 sequences are KGHDR and SFDVKD. The CDR3 sequence is CATNYRGVVEVVCEKLFF. The CDR3 DNA reads as TGTGCCACCAACTACAGGGGGGTGGTTGAGGTCGTGTGTGAAAAACTGTTTTTT.

The V call is TRBV15, the J call TRBJ1-2, with no clear D. Trimming removed 0 bases from V and 4 bases from J, with 9 bases in between. The germline gives CDR1 LNHNV, CDR2 YYDKDF (reference sequence). The CDR3 runs 14 residues. The CDR3 reads CATSRERGFYGYTF. The DNA of the CDR3 is TGTGCCACCAGCAGAGAACGGGGATTCTATGGCTACACCTTC.